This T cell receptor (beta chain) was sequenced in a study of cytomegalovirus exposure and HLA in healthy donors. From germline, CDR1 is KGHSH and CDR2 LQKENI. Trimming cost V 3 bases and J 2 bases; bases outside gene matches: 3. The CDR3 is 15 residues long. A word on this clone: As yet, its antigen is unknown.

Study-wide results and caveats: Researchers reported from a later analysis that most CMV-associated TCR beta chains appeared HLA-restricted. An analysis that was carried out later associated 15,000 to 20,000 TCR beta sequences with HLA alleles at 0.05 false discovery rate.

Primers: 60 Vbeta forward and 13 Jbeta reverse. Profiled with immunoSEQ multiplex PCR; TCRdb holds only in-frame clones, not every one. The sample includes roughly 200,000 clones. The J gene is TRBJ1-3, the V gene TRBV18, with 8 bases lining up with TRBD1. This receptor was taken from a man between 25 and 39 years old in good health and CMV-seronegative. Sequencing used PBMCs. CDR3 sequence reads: CASSPGQGPGNTIYF. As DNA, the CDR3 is TGTGCCAGCTCACCCGGACAGGGACCTGGAAACACCATATATTTT.